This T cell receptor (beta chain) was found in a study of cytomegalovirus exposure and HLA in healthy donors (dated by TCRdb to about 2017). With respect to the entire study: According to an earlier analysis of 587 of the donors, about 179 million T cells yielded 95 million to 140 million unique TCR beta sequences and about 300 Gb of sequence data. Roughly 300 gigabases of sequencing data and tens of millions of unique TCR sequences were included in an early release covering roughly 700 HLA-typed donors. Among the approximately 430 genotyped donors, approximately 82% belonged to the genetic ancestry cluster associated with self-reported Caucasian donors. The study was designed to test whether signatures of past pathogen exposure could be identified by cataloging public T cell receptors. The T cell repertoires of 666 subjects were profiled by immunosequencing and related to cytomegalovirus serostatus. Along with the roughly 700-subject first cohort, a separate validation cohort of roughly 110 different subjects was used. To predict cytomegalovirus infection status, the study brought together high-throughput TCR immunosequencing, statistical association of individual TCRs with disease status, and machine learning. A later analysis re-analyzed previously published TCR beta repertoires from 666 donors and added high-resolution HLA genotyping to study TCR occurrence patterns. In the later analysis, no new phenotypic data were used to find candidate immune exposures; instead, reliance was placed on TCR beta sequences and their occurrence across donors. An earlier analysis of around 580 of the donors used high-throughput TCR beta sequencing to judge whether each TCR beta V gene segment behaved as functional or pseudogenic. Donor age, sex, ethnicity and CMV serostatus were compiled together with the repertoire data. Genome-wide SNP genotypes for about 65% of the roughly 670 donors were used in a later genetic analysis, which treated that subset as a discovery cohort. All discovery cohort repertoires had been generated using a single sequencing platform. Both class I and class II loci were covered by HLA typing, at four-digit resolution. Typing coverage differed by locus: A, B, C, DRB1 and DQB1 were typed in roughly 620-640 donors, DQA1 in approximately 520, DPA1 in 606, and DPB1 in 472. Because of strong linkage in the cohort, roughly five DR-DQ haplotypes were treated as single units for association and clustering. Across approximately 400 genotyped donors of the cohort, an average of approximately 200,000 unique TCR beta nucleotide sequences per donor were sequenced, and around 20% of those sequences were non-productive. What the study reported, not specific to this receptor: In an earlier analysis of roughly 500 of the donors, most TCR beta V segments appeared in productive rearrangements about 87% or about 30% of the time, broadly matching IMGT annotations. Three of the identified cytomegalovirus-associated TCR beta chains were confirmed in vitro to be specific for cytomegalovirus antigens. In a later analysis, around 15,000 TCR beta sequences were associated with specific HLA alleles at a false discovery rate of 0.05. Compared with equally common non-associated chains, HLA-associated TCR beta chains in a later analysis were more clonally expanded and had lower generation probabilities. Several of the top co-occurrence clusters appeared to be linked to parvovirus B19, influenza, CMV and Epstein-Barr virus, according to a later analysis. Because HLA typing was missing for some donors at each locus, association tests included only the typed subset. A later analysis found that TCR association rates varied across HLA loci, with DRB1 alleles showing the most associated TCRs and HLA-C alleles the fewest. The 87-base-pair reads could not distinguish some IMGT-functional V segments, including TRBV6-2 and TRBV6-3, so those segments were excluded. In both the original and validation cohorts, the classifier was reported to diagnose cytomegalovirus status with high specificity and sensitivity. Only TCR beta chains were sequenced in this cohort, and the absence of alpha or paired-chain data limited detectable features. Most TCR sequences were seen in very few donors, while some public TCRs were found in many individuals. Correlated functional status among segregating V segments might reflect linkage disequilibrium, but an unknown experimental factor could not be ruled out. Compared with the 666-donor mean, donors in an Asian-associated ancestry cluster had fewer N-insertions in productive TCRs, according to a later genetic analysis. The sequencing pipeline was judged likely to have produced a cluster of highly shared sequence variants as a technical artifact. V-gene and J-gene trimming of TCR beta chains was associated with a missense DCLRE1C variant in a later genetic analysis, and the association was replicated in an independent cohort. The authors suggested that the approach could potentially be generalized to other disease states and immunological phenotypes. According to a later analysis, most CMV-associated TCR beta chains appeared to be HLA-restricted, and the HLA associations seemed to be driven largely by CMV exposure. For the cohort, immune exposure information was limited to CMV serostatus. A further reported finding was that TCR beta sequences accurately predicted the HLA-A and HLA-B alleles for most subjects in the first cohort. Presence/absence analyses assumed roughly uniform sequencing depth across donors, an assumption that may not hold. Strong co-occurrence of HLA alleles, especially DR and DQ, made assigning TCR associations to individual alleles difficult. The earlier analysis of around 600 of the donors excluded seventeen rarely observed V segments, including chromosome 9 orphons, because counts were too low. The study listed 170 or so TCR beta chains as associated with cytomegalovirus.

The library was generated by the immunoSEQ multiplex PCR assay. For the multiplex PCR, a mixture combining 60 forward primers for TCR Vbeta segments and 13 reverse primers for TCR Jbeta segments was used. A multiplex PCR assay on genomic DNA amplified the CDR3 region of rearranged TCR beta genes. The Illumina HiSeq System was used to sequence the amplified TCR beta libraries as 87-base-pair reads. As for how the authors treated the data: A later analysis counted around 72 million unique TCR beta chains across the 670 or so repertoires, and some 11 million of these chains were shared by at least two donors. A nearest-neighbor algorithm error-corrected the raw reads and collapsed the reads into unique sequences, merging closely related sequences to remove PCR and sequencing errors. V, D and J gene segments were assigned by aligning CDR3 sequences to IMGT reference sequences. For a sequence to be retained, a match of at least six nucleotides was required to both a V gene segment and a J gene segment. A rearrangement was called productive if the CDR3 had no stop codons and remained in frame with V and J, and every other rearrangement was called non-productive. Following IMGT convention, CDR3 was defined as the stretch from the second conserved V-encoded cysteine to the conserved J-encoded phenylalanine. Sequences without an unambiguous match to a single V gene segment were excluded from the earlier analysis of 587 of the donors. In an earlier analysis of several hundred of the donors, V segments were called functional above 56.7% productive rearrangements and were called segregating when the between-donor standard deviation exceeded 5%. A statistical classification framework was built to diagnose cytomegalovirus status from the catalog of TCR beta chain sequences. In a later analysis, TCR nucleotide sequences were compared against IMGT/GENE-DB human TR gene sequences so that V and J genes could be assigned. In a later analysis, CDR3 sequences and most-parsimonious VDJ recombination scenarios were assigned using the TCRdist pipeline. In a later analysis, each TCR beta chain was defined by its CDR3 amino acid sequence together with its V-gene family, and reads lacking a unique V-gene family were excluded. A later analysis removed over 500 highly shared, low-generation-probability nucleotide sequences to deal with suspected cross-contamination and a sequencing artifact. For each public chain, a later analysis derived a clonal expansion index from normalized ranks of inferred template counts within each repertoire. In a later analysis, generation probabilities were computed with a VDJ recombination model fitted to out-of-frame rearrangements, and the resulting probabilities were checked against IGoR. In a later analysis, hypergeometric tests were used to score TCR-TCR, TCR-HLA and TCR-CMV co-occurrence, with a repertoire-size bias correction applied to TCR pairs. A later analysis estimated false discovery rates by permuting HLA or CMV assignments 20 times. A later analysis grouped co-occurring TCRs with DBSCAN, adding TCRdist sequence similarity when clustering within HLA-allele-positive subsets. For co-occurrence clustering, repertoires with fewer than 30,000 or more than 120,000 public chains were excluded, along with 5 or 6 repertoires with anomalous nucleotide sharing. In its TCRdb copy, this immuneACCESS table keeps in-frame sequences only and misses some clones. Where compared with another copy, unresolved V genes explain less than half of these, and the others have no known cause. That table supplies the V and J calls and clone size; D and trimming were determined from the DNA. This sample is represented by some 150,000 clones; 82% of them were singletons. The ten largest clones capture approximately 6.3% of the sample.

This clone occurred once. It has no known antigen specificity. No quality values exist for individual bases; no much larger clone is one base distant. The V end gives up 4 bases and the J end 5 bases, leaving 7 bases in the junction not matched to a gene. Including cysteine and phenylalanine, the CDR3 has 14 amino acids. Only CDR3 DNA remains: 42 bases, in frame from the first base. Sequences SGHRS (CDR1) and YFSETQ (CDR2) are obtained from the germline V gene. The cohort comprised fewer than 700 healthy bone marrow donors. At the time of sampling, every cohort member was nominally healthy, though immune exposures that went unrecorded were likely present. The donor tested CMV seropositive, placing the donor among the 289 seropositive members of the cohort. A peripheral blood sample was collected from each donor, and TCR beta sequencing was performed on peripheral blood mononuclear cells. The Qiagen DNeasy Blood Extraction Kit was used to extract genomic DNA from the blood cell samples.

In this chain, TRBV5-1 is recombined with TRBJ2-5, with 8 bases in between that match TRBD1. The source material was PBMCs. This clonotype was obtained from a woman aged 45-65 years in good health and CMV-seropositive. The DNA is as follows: TGCGCCAGCAGCACAGGACAGGGTGTGGAGACCCAGTACTTC. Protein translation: CASSTGQGVETQYF.